The entry below describes one T cell receptor (beta chain). This sample is part of a study of blood T cell repertoires in COVID-19. Using immunoSEQ multiplex PCR, the repertoire was profiled, and TCRdb retains in-frame clones only, with some absent. Here the sample spans 100,000 or so clones, approximately 92% being singletons. V lost 6 bases and J lost 2, with 14 bases in between. CDR3 length equals 15 residues. Germline values: CDR1 SGHDT, CDR2 YYEEEE. Sample: peripheral blood. J is TRBJ1-4 and V is TRBV5-6; D unclear. The clonotype was recovered from a man in his sixties or seventies with acute or convalescent COVID-19. DNA of the CDR3: TGTGCCAGCAACCGTCGGAGGCCCACTAATGAAAAACTGTTTTTT. It specifies CASNRRRPTNEKLFF.